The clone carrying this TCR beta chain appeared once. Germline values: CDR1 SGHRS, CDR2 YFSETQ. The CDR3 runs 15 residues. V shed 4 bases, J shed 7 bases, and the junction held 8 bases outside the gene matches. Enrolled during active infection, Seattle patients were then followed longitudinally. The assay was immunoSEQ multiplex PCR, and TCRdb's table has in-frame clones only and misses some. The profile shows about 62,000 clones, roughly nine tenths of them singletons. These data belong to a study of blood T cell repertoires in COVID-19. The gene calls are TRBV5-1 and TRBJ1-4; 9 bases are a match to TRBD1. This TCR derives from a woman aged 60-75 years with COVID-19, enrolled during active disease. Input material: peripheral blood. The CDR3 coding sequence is TGCGCCAGCAGCCTTTCCGGGACAGGGAGTGAAAAACTGTTTTTT. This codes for CASSLSGTGSEKLFF.